This T cell receptor (beta chain) appears in the sequencing data of a study of OX40 agonist ivuxolimab in advanced cancers. Study conclusions and caveats: In a subset of nonresponders, normalized T-cell clonal expansion was also low.

Only in-frame clones appear in the TCRdb table, and some are missing; sequencing was by immunoSEQ multiplex PCR. The table shows 75,000 to 80,000 clones, with 70% to 90% occurring only once. Germline V gene data show CDR1 as LGHNA and CDR2 as YNFKEQ. Deletions cut 0 bases from V and 1 base from J, with 7 bases between. This CDR3 spans 15 amino acids. This clone showed up just once. Its antigen is currently unknown. This material consisted of CD4+ or CD8+ T cells sorted from blood, taken in a trial of the OX40 agonist ivuxolimab. The V call is TRBV4-2, the J call TRBJ1-5; no reliable D call. The TCR sequence derives from an adult with an advanced solid tumor such as melanoma, head and neck, liver or kidney cancer. CDR3 protein: CASSQEGGSNQPQHF. In nucleotides, the CDR3 is TGTGCCAGCAGCCAAGAGGGAGGGAGCAATCAGCCCCAGCATTTT.